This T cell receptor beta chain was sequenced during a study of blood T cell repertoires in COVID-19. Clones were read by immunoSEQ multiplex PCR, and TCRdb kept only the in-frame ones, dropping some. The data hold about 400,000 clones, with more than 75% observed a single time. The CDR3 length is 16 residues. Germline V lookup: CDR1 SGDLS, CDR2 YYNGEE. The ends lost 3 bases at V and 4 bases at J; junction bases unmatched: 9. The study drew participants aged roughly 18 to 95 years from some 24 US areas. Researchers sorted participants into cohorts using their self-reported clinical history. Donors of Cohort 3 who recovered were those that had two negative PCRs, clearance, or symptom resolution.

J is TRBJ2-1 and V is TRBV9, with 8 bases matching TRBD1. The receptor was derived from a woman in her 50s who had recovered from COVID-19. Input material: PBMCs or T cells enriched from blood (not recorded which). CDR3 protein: CASSGTGGSVYNEQFF. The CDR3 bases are TGTGCCAGCAGCGGAACAGGGGGGAGTGTTTACAATGAGCAGTTCTTC.